The 11 T cell receptor beta chains below were found in one sample sequenced in a study of blood T cells in healthy people across ages. For the second PCR, which ran for about 7 to 11 cycles, a sample-barcoded 5' primer and a J-beta primer mix were used. MiXCR, run by TCRdb on the 5' RACE reads, gives a single entry per CDR3 protein. The table has over 1,500,000 distinct CDR3 sequences, approximately 50% seen once; the top ten hold over 2%. The sequenced sample was blood. The origin of the receptors is a middle-aged woman in good health.

This clonotype was seen only a few times. The chain combines TRBV7-9 with TRBJ1-4; tentatively, D is TRBD1 (6 bases). This CDR3 spans 15 amino acids. Germline V gene data show CDR1 as SEHNR and CDR2 as FQNEAQ (reference sequence). The V and J ends lost 5 bases and 5 bases respectively, with 15 bases between them. The chain's CDR3 is CASSLNGQLNEKLFF. In DNA, the CDR3 is TGTGCCAGCAGCCTTAACGGACAGTTAAATGAAAAACTGTTTTTT. Filled out from reference TRBV7-9 and TRBJ1-4, the complete variable domain reads DTGVSQNPRHKITKRGQNVTFRCDPISEHNRLYWYRQTLGQGPEFLTYFQNEAQLEKSRLLSDRFSAERPKGSFSTLEIQRTEQGDSAMYLCASSLNGQLNEKLFFGSGTQLSVL.

The chain uses TRBV6-6 and TRBJ1-2; no clear D gene. With 2 bases removed from V and 4 bases from J, the gap between germline ends came to 14 bases. CDR3 size: 15 residues. Germline values: CDR1 MNHNY, CDR2 SVGAGI (reference sequence). CDR3 nucleotide sequence: TGTGCCAGCAGTTACCTAAAAAGGTGGACCTATGGCTACACCTTC. Protein sequence: CASSYLKRWTYGYTF.

This clonotype turned up a few times. The CDR3 spells CASSPLQGFAETQYF. CDR3 bases: TGTGCCAGCAGTCCTCTACAGGGCTTTGCGGAGACCCAGTACTTC. The V call is TRBV2, the J call TRBJ2-5, with D possibly TRBD1 on 6 matching bases. V lost 5 bases to trimming and J lost 5 bases, with 18 bases between them. CDR1 is SNHLY, CDR2 FYNNEI, per germline. The CDR3 covers 15 residues.

This chain connects TRBV10-3 to TRBJ2-5; tentatively, D is TRBD2 (5 bases). Trimming pared 5 bases from V and 1 base from J, leaving 17 bases between. CDR3 length: 16 amino acids. Per germline, CDR1 ENHRY and CDR2 SYGVKD. Here the CDR3 reads CAISTRTAPTQETQYF. In DNA, the CDR3 is TGTGCCATCAGTACACGGACTGCCCCTACCCAAGAGACCCAGTACTTC.

The genes are TRBV7-9 and TRBJ2-5; 7 positions agree with TRBD1. Germline values: CDR1 SEHNR, CDR2 FQNEAQ (reference sequence). This CDR3 contains 12 residues. V was pared by 6 bases and J by 13 bases, with 11 bases of the junction left unmatched. As DNA, the CDR3 is TGTGCCAGCAGTCACGAAACCTCAGGGGGGTACTTC. Encoded protein: CASSHETSGGYF.

This chain links TRBV5-1 with TRBJ2-4; 7 nucleotides align to TRBD1. The J call may be faulty, since TRBJ2-7 better matches the DNA end. Germline V gene data show CDR1 as SGHRS and CDR2 as YFSETQ. CDR3 length equals 14 residues. The CDR3, as DNA: TGCGCCAGCAAGGAAGGGGGCTCACGGAACGAGCAGTACTTC. This codes for CASKEGGSRNEQYF.

This chain links TRBV20-1 with TRBJ2-5; TRBD2 matches 8 bases. Germline V lookup: CDR1 DFQATT, CDR2 SNEGSKA (reference sequence). The length of the CDR3 is 16 residues. The junction had 15 bases not matched to a gene; V was cut back by 5 bases and J by 4 bases. The CDR3 nucleotides are TGCAGTGCTGGCCAAATAGGACTAGCAGGGACAGAGACCCAGTACTTC. Protein sequence: CSAGQIGLAGTETQYF.

This clonotype was recorded at least ten times. V usage is TRBV15 and J usage is TRBJ2-5; D tentatively reads TRBD1 or TRBD2 (5 bases each). The germline V gene encodes CDR1 LNHNV and CDR2 YYDKDF (reference sequence). The CDR3 has 15 residues. V dropped 0 bases and J dropped 4 bases, with 12 bases sitting between them. The CDR3 reads CATSRDRQGRETQYF. The CDR3 bases are TGTGCCACCAGCAGAGATCGGCAGGGACGAGAGACCCAGTACTTC.

The rearrangement joins TRBV12-3 or TRBV12-4 to TRBJ2-1, with 14 bases matching TRBD2. J gave up 0 bases and V 4 bases, and 11 bases lay outside the gene matches. The CDR3 consists of 20 residues. As DNA, the CDR3 is TGTGCCAGCAGTTCCCCGTGGACTAGCGGGGGGTCGAGCTCCTACAATGAGCAGTTCTTC. Protein: CASSSPWTSGGSSSYNEQFF.

The J gene is TRBJ2-3, the V gene TRBV3-1, with TRBD2 matching 10 bases. Germline CDR1 is LGHDT and CDR2 is YNNKEL (reference sequence). The CDR3 runs 16 residues. V trimming: 1 base; J trimming: 5 bases; junction bases outside the gene matches: 6. CDR3 sequence (DNA): TGTGCCAGCAGCCAAGTGAGCGGGGGGGCCCAAGATACGCAGTATTTT. Amino acids: CASSQVSGGAQDTQYF.

This clonotype was seen a handful of times. The chain is built from TRBV6-2 or TRBV6-3 and TRBJ2-6; no reliable D call. Germline V gene sequence: CDR1 MNHEY, CDR2 SVGEGT. The CDR3 runs 16 residues. V lost 5 bases, J lost 0 bases, and 11 bases lay in between. The CDR3 loop is CASSTTVVSGANVLTF. CDR3 in DNA: TGTGCCAGCAGTACGACGGTGGTCTCTGGGGCCAACGTCCTGACTTTC.